Listed below are T cell receptor beta chains from one sample, sequenced in a study of control samples from healthy donors and cancer patients. Libraries were prepared by immunoSEQ multiplex PCR; TCRdb keeps only in-frame clonotypes and omits some of them. The table records some 110,000 clones, 80% to 90% of them present only once. The sample was blood. The receptors derive from a woman in her 50s in good health. CDR3s include the opening cysteine and the closing phenylalanine or tryptophan. Fields, in order: J gene, clone size, V gene, D gene, CDR3 DNA, CDR3 protein. A D gene is named only where the DNA matches it firmly. Size values are once, few and many counts, or a class for expanded clones, and some rows have none.

TRBJ1-1 . TRBV7-8 TRBD1 TGTGCCAGCAGCTTAGACCGAGGGACAGTTAACACTGAAGCTTTCTTT CASSLDRGTVNTEAFF
TRBJ2-2 . TRBV7-8 . TGTGCCAGCAGCTTAGCTAGCGGCTCGAACACCGGGGAGCTGTTTTTT CASSLASGSNTGELFF
TRBJ2-1 . TRBV7-2 TRBD1 TGTGCCAGCAGCGCGACAGGGGGTAATGGGCAGTTCTTC CASSATGGNGQFF
TRBJ1-2 . TRBV6-2/TRBV6-3 . TGTGCCAGCAGCTGGCAGGGACAAACCTATGGCTACACCTTC CASSWQGQTYGYTF
TRBJ2-2 . TRBV3-1/TRBV3-2 . TGTGCCAGCAGCCGCCGTCGTCAAGGGAAGGTAGAGCTGTTTTTT CASSRRRQGKVELFF
TRBJ1-5 . TRBV5-8 TRBD1 TGTGCCAGCAGCAGTGACAGGGCCACATATAGCAATCAGCCCCAGCATTTT CASSSDRATYSNQPQHF
TRBJ1-3 . TRBV6-2/TRBV6-3 TRBD1 TGTGCCAGCAGTACGGGACAGTCGTGGCGTGGAAACACCATATATTTT CASSTGQSWRGNTIYF
TRBJ2-1 once TRBV5-5 . TGTGCCAGCAGTGCACTAGTTTCCAGGAATGAGCAGTTCTTC CASSALVSRNEQFF
TRBJ1-2 . TRBV14 . TGTGCCAGCAGCCCCGCTCCGAACTATGGCTACACCTTC CASSPAPNYGYTF
TRBJ2-3 . TRBV29-1 . TGCAGCGTTGTTGGAAAGGGAACTAGCACAGATACGCAGTATTTT CSVVGKGTSTDTQYF
TRBJ2-7 . TRBV5-6 . TGTGCCAGCAGCTTGGCAGGGTTCGAGCAGTACTTC CASSLAGFEQYF
TRBJ1-3 . TRBV7-2 . TGTGCCAGCAGCCAAAGTGACTCTGGAAACACCATATATTTT CASSQSDSGNTIYF
TRBJ2-1 . TRBV7-9 TRBD1 TGTGCCAGCAGCCCGGGACAGGGCTACAATGAGCAGTTCTTC CASSPGQGYNEQFF
TRBJ1-1 few TRBV5-1 . TGCGCCAGCAGCTTGGAGTTGAACACTGAAGCTTTCTTT CASSLELNTEAFF
TRBJ2-2 . TRBV24-1 . TGTGCCACCAGTGATGAAATTTACACCGGGGAGCTGTTTTTT CATSDEIYTGELFF
TRBJ2-3 . TRBV5-4 . TGTGCCAGCAGCTTGACCGGCGGGGGCACAGATACGCAGTATTTT CASSLTGGGTDTQYF
TRBJ2-2 once TRBV7-3 . TGTGCCAGCAGCGCGCCGCCGGGACAGAACACCGGGGAGCTGTTTTTT CASSAPPGQNTGELFF
TRBJ1-1 . TRBV11-2 . TGTGCCAGCAGCTTAGATTGGAACACTGAAGCTTTCTTT CASSLDWNTEAFF
TRBJ1-1 . TRBV30 . TGTGCCTGGACCGGGACGGTGAACACTGAAGCTTTCTTT CAWTGTVNTEAFF
TRBJ1-2 . TRBV23-1 . TGCGCCAGCAGTCAATACACAGGGCGGGCAAACTATGGCTACACCTTC CASSQYTGRANYGYTF
TRBJ1-4 . TRBV6-5 . TGTGCCAGCAGTTACTCGCAGGGGTCTAATGAAAAACTGTTTTTT CASSYSQGSNEKLFF
TRBJ1-2 . TRBV10-3 . TGTGCCATCAGTGAGTCTTATGGCTACACCTTC CAISESYGYTF
TRBJ2-1 few TRBV6-1 TRBD1 TGTGCCAGCAGTGATAGGGGACAGTCAATATACAATGAGCAGTTCTTC CASSDRGQSIYNEQFF
TRBJ1-6 . TRBV28 . TGTGCCAGCAGACTACCAGGGAGCTCCTATAATTCACCCCTCCACTTT CASRLPGSSYNSPLHF
TRBJ1-4 once TRBV11-3 . TGTGCCAGCAGCCCGGACAGTAATGAAAAACTGTTTTTT CASSPDSNEKLFF
TRBJ2-7 . TRBV6-5 . TGTGCCAGCAGTCGCTCCTCGGCTTTTCCCTACGAGCAGTACTTC CASSRSSAFPYEQYF
TRBJ1-4 . TRBV19 . TGTGCCAGTATTCGAAGGGGTTTGCCTAATGAAAAACTGTTTTTT CASIRRGLPNEKLFF
TRBJ1-5 . TRBV30 . TGTGCCTGGAGTGTACAGGAGCACCAGCCCCAGCATTTT CAWSVQEHQPQHF
TRBJ2-5 few TRBV28 TRBD2 TGTGCCAGCAGTTTCTCCTGGGCTAGCGGGGGGAAGGGTCTCCAAGTGACCCAGTACTTC CASSFSWASGGKGLQVTQYF
TRBJ1-5 . TRBV7-2 . TGTGCCAGCAGCGAGGACAGTACGGGCAATCAGCCCCAGCATTTT CASSEDSTGNQPQHF
TRBJ2-7 . TRBV6-6 TRBD1 TGTGCCAGCAGCGCCGGGACAGGGGGCTACGAGCAGTACTTC CASSAGTGGYEQYF
TRBJ1-2 . TRBV2 . TGTGCCAGCAGTGTTGAGGGACGGGGCTACACCTTC CASSVEGRGYTF
TRBJ2-1 . TRBV12-5 . TGTGCTAGTGCCGTCGGGAGTCGGTACAATGAGCAGTTCTTC CASAVGSRYNEQFF
TRBJ2-1 . TRBV3-1/TRBV3-2 . TGTGCCAGCAGCAAGCAGGGTCTTGAGCAGTTCTTC CASSKQGLEQFF
TRBJ1-2 . TRBV20-1 . TGCAGTGCTAGTCGGGGGGGAGGCTACACCTTC CSASRGGGYTF
TRBJ1-1 . TRBV5-8 . TGTGCCAGCAGCTTGGAGTATCAGGAGCTGAACACTGAAGCTTTCTTT CASSLEYQELNTEAFF
TRBJ2-5 . TRBV5-6 TRBD2 TGTGCCAGCAGCTGGTTTAGCGGGGGGGGCCAAGAGACCCAGTACTTC CASSWFSGGGQETQYF
TRBJ2-3 . TRBV3-1/TRBV3-2 TRBD2 TGTGCCAGCAGCCAGGAACTAGCGGGGGGGGATACGCAGTATTTT CASSQELAGGDTQYF
TRBJ2-7 few TRBV5-1 TRBD1 TGCGCCAGCAGCATGTCCGGGACAGTAGCTCGCGAGCAGTACTTC CASSMSGTVAREQYF
TRBJ1-2 . TRBV5-1 . TGCGCCAGCAGCCTTTACCTAGGGGAGAACTATGGCTACACCTTC CASSLYLGENYGYTF
TRBJ1-2 . TRBV20-1 TRBD1 TGCAGTGCTATTACAGGGGTCGGCTACACCTTC CSAITGVGYTF
TRBJ1-6 . TRBV23-1 . TGCGCCAGCCCGGTGGGTGGTTGTTGGCAGGTCACAAATTCACCCCTCCACTTT CASPVGGCWQVTNSPLHF
TRBJ2-7 few TRBV27 TRBD1 TGTGCCAGCAGTTTAGGGACAGGCTCCTACGAGCAGTACTTC CASSLGTGSYEQYF
TRBJ1-1 . TRBV6-1 . TGTGCCAGCAGTGAAGCGGGGAGGATCAACACTGAAGCTTTCTTT CASSEAGRINTEAFF
TRBJ2-2 . TRBV19 . TGTGCCAGTAGTATAGTTGGAGGGGCGGGCCGGGAGCTGTTTTTT CASSIVGGAGRELFF